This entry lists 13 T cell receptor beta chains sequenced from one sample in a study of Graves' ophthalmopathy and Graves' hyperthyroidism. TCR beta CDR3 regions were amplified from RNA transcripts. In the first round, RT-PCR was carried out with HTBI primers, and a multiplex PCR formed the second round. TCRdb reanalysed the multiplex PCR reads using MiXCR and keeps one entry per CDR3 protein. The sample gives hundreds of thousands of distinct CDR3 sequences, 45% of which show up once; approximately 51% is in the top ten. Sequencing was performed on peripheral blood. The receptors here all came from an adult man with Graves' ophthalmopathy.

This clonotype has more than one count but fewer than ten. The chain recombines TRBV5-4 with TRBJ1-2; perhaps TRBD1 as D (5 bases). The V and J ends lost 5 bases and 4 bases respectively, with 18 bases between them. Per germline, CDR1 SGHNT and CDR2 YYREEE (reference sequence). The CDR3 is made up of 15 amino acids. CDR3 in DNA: TGTGCCAGCAGAGAAGCGACAGTGGGCCTCTATGGCTACACCTTC. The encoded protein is CASREATVGLYGYTF. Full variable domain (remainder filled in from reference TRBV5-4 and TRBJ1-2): ETGVTQSPTHLIKTRGQQVTLRCSSQSGHNTVSWYQQALGQGPQFIFQYYREEENGRGNFPPRFSGLQFPNYSSELNVNALELDDSALYLCASREATVGLYGYTFGSGTRLTVV.

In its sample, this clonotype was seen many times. CDR3 nucleotide sequence: TGTGCCAGCAGCTTCAGTCAGGGGCTCAATCAGCCCCAGCATTTT. Amino acid sequence: CASSFSQGLNQPQHF. V and J are TRBV7-2 and TRBJ1-5; the D gene is possibly TRBD1 (6 bases). Trimming pared 3 bases from V and 3 bases from J, leaving 12 bases between. CDR1 and CDR2 from the germline V gene are SGHTA and FQGNSA. There are 15 residues in the CDR3.

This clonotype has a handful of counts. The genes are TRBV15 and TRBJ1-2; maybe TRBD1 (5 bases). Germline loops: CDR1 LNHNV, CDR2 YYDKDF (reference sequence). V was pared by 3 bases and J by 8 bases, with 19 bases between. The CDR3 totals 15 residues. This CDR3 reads CATSRESDGWGGYTF. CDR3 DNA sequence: TGTGCCACCAGCAGGGAGTCCGACGGATGGGGGGGCTACACCTTC.

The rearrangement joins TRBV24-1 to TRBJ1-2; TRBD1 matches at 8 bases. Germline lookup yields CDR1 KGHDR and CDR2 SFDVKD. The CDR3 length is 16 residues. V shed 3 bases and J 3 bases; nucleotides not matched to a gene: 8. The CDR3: CATSDLLRGQDYGYTF. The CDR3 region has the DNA TGTGCCACCAGTGATCTCCTCCGGGGACAGGACTATGGCTACACCTTC.

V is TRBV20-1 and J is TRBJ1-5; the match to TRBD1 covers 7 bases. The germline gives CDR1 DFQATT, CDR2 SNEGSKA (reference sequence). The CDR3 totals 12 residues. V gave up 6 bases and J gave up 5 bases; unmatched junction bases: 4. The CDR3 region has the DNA TGCAGTGCCGCCACAGGGGATCAGCCCCAGCATTTT. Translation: CSAATGDQPQHF.

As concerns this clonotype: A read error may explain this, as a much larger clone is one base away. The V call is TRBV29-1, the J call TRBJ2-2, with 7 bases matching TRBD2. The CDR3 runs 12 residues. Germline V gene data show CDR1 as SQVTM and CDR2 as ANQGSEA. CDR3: CSVREDTGELVF. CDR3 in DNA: TGCAGCGTCCGGGAGGACACCGGGGAGCTGGTTTTT.

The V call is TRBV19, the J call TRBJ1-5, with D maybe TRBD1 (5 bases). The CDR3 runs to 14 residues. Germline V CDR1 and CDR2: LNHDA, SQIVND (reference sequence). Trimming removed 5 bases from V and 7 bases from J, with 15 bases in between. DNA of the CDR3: TGTGCCAGTAGTCCCGGGACGGCGGAACAGCCCCAGCATTTT. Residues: CASSPGTAEQPQHF.

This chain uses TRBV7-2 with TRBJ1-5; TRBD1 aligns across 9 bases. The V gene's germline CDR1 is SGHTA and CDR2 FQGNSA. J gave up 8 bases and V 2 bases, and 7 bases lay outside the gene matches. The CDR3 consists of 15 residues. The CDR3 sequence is CASSLILQGAKPQHF. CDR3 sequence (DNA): TGTGCCAGCAGCTTAATTTTACAGGGGGCAAAGCCCCAGCATTTT.

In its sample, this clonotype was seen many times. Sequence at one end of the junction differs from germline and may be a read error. CDR3 sequence: CASSAGQGQPQHF. The CDR3 nucleotides are TGTGCTAGCAGCGCGGGACAGGGCCAGCCCCAGCATTTT. The chain carries TRBV7-7 and TRBJ1-5, with 9 nucleotides matching TRBD1. The germline V gene encodes CDR1 SSHAT and CDR2 FNYEAQ (reference sequence). The CDR3 covers 13 residues.

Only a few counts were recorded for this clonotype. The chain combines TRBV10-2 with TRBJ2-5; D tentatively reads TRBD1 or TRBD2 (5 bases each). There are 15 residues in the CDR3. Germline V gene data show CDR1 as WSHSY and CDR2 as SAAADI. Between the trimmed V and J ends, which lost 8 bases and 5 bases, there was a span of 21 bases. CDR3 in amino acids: CASGGRGTTGETQYF. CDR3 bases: TGCGCCAGCGGGGGTCGAGGGACCACCGGGGAGACCCAGTACTTC.

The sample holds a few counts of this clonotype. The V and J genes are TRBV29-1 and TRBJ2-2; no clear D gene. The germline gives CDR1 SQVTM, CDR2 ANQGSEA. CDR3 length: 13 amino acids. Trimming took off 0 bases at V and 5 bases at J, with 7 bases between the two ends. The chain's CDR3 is CSVEDRRTGELFF. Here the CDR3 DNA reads TGCAGCGTTGAAGATCGCCGGACCGGGGAGCTGTTTTTT.

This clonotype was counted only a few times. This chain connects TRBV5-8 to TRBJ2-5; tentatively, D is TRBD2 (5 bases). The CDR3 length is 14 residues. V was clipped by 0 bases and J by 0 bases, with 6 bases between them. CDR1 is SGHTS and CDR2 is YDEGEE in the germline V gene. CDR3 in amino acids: CASSLGGNQETQYF. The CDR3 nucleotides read TGTGCCAGCAGCTTGGGAGGGAACCAAGAGACCCAGTACTTC.

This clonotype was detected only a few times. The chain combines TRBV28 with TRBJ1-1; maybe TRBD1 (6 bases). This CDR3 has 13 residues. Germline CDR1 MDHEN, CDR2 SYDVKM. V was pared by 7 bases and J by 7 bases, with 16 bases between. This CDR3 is CASTLQGRIEAFF. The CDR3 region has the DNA TGTGCCAGCACCTTACAGGGCCGCATTGAAGCTTTCTTT.